The 28 T cell receptor beta chains below were found in one sample sequenced in a study of cytomegalovirus exposure and HLA in healthy donors. Primers included in the PCR were 60 Vbeta and 13 Jbeta primers. The method was immunoSEQ multiplex PCR; TCRdb's version includes in-frame clones alone and lacks a portion of them. Here the sample spans approximately 100,000 clones, about 79% being singletons. The sequencing input was PBMCs. The receptor source for this set is a female donor in good health and CMV-seropositive.

The chain has TRBV29-1 and TRBJ2-7; 8 positions agree with TRBD1. In germline, CDR1 is SQVTM, CDR2 ANQGSEA. J gave up 6 bases and V 6 bases, and 10 bases lay outside the gene matches. This CDR3 comprises 13 residues. In DNA, the CDR3 is TGCAGCGTAGGCGCGGACAGGGCGTCCGAGCAGTACTTC. Amino acids: CSVGADRASEQYF.

V and J are TRBV7-6 and TRBJ1-5; TRBD1 is a possible D gene (5 bases). CDR3 length: 15 residues. Trimming pared 5 bases from V and 6 bases from J, leaving 17 bases between. Germline-derived CDR1 and CDR2 are SGHVS and FNYEAQ. In nucleotides, the CDR3 is TGTGCCAGCAGCCCCGCGAGTGGGGCAGGTCAGCCCCAGCATTTT. This encodes CASSPASGAGQPQHF.

The CDR3 bases are TGCAGCGTTGAAGTGAATACAGGGGAGGGCTACACCTTC. It yields the protein CSVEVNTGEGYTF. The gene calls are TRBV29-1 and TRBJ1-2; 7 bases line up with TRBD1. J gave up 8 bases and V 1 base, and 7 bases lay outside the gene matches. This CDR3 is built from 13 residues. Germline loops: CDR1 SQVTM, CDR2 ANQGSEA. Supplemented by reference TRBV29-1 and TRBJ1-2, the full variable domain reads SAVISQKPSRDICQRGTSLTIQCQVDSQVTMMFWYRQQPGQSLTLIATANQGSEATYESGFVIDKFPISRPNLTFSTLTVSNMSPEDSSIYLCSVEVNTGEGYTFGSGTRLTVV.

This clone has just a few counts. This sequence joins TRBV10-1 and TRBJ2-5; perhaps TRBD1 as D (6 bases). Germline CDR1 is WNHNN and CDR2 is SYGVQD (reference sequence). The V end lost 3 bases, the J end lost 0 bases, and 8 bases lay between the germline ends. The CDR3 loop spans 14 amino acids. CDR3 protein: CASSDRQDQETQYF. The CDR3 DNA sequence: TGCGCCAGCAGTGATCGACAGGACCAAGAGACCCAGTACTTC.

This chain uses TRBV4-2 with TRBJ2-7; 9 bases match TRBD2. The V gene end was trimmed by 2 bases and the J gene end by 3 bases; junction bases not matched to a gene: 8. CDR1 and CDR2 from the germline V gene are LGHNA and YNFKEQ. This CDR3 is built from 16 residues. The CDR3 sequence is CASSQQAGAGGYEQYF. The CDR3 DNA reads as TGTGCCAGCAGCCAACAAGCGGGAGCGGGGGGCTACGAGCAGTACTTC.

Here the CDR3 DNA reads TGTGCCAGCAGCCCGAGGACAGGGGGCCGTGAGCAGTACTTC. Its translation: CASSPRTGGREQYF. The chain employs TRBV27 and TRBJ2-7, with 11 bases identical to TRBD1. This CDR3 region has 14 residues. Germline lookup yields CDR1 MNHEY and CDR2 SMNVEV (reference sequence). With 6 bases clipped from V and 7 bases from J, the junction kept 8 bases outside the gene matches.

The gene calls are TRBV5-1 and TRBJ1-2; weak D call: TRBD1 (5 bases). This CDR3 contains 16 residues. Germline CDR1 reads SGHRS; CDR2 reads YFSETQ. Trimming removed 1 base from V and 5 bases from J, with 18 bases in between. CDR3 protein: CASSLLQGTGGYGYTF. CDR3 in DNA: TGCGCCAGCAGCTTGCTCCAAGGCACAGGCGGATATGGCTACACCTTC.

V is TRBV6-4 and J is TRBJ1-2; 8 bases fit TRBD1. The germline gives CDR1 MRHNA, CDR2 SNTAGT. The CDR3 has 14 residues. Trimming took 7 bases from V and 4 from J; bases not matched to a gene: 8. The CDR3 sequence: CASNPTGEGYGYTF. The CDR3 region has the DNA TGTGCCAGCAACCCGACAGGGGAGGGCTATGGCTACACCTTC.

A note on this clone: Compared with germline, one end of the junction differs, possibly owing to a read error. This chain uses TRBV5-1 with TRBJ2-6; 8 positions match TRBD2. The germline V gene has CDR1 SGHRS and CDR2 YFSETQ. The CDR3 contains 15 residues. CDR3 sequence (DNA): TGCGCCAGCAGCTTGGAGTGGCGGGGGGCCAACGGCCTGACTTTC. Protein product: CASSLEWRGANGLTF. The full variable domain, completed using reference TRBV5-1 and TRBJ2-6, is KAGVTQTPRYLIKTRGQQVTLSCSPISGHRSVSWYQQTPGQGLQFLFEYFSETQRNKGNFPGRFSGRQFSNSRSEMNVSTLELGDSALYLCASSLEWRGANGLTFGAGSRLTVL.

V usage is TRBV19 and J usage is TRBJ2-2, with 7 bases matching TRBD1. Germline V gene sequence: CDR1 LNHDA, CDR2 SQIVND (reference sequence). CDR3 length: 14 amino acids. The V gene end was trimmed by 4 bases and the J gene end by 6 bases; junction bases not matched to a gene: 5. The chain's CDR3 is CASSTNRGPGELFF. Here the CDR3 DNA reads TGTGCCAGTAGTACCAACAGGGGCCCCGGGGAGCTGTTTTTT.

This clone was seen only once. The chain employs TRBV15 and TRBJ2-7, with a weak D call TRBD1 (5 bases). V gave up 0 bases and J gave up 3 bases, with 9 bases separating them. The CDR3 length is 14 residues. Germline V lookup: CDR1 LNHNV, CDR2 YYDKDF (reference sequence). For the CDR3, the DNA is TGTGCCACCAGCAGAGAGGGCAGGGTCTACGAGCAGTACTTC. Amino acid sequence: CATSREGRVYEQYF.

The rearrangement joins TRBV30 to TRBJ2-5, with unresolved D. CDR1 and CDR2 from the germline V gene are GTSNPN and SVGIG (reference sequence). V shed 2 bases and J shed 10 bases, with 11 bases lying between them. The CDR3 length is 11 residues. The CDR3 protein is CAWSTRSGQYF. CDR3 nucleotides: TGTGCCTGGAGTACGAGGTCCGGCCAGTACTTC.

The J gene is TRBJ2-7, the V gene TRBV7-9; 8 bases fit TRBD1. V trimming: 5 bases; J trimming: 5 bases; junction bases outside the gene matches: 8. This CDR3 comprises 14 residues. Germline CDR1 reads SEHNR; CDR2 reads FQNEAQ (reference sequence). Here the CDR3 DNA reads TGTGCCAGCAGCGGGGGGACAGGTCCCCACGAGCAGTACTTC. Amino acids: CASSGGTGPHEQYF.

The rearrangement joins TRBV19 to TRBJ1-5, with D uncertain. Trimming removed 1 base at V and 7 bases at J, with 11 bases between. Germline V gene sequence: CDR1 LNHDA, CDR2 SQIVND (reference sequence). The CDR3 runs to 14 residues. CDR3 region: CASSIVAGNQPQHF. The CDR3 nucleotides are TGTGCCAGTAGTATAGTGGCGGGGAACCAGCCCCAGCATTTT.

This clone occurred once. The chain links TRBV7-2 to TRBJ2-5, with a tentative D call TRBD1 (6 bases). V was cut by 2 bases and J by 9 bases, with 10 bases left in between. The germline CDR1 and CDR2 sequences are SGHTA and FQGNSA. The CDR3 runs to 12 residues. CDR3 sequence reads: CASSLQGTAQYF. In DNA, the CDR3 is TGTGCCAGCAGCTTACAGGGGACGGCCCAGTACTTC.

V gene TRBV6-6 combines with J gene TRBJ1-3; D is undetermined. Germline assignment: CDR1 MNHNY and CDR2 SVGAGI (reference sequence). The CDR3 has 15 amino acids. The V and J ends lost 1 base and 4 bases respectively, with 11 bases between them. CDR3 sequence (DNA): TGTGCCAGCAGTTACTTAGCAGCTTGGGGAAACACCATATATTTT. This gives the protein CASSYLAAWGNTIYF.

V gene TRBV7-9 combines with J gene TRBJ2-3; 14 nucleotides agree with TRBD2. The CDR3 totals 19 residues. With 4 bases clipped from V and 1 base from J, the junction kept 10 bases outside the gene matches. Germline CDR1 is SEHNR and CDR2 is FQNEAQ (reference sequence). The CDR3 bases are TGTGCCAGCAGCTCAAGGGTGTCGGGACTAGCGGGGGGCACAGATACGCAGTATTTT. It codes for CASSSRVSGLAGGTDTQYF.

This rearrangement joins TRBV5-1 to TRBJ2-3; the D is unclear. CDR3 length equals 13 residues. Trimming removed 0 bases at V and 3 bases at J, with 5 bases between. CDR1 is SGHRS, CDR2 YFSETQ, per germline. CDR3 sequence (DNA): TGCGCCAGCAGCTTGGAGCCAACAGATACGCAGTATTTT. Protein product: CASSLEPTDTQYF. The full variable domain, rest sourced from reference TRBV5-1 and TRBJ2-3, is KAGVTQTPRYLIKTRGQQVTLSCSPISGHRSVSWYQQTPGQGLQFLFEYFSETQRNKGNFPGRFSGRQFSNSRSEMNVSTLELGDSALYLCASSLEPTDTQYFGPGTRLTVL.

This rearrangement joins TRBV7-9 to TRBJ2-7; 9 bases line up with TRBD1. Germline-derived CDR1 and CDR2 are SEHNR and FQNEAQ (reference sequence). Losses at the gene ends were 1 base for V and 4 bases for J; bases not matched to a gene: 8. The CDR3 spans 16 residues. CDR3 bases: TGTGCCAGCAGCTTAGGGTTGAGGACAGGGGAATACGAGCAGTACTTC. It encodes CASSLGLRTGEYEQYF.

The rearrangement joins TRBV19 to TRBJ2-2, with D perhaps TRBD2 (7 bases). V lost 4 bases and J 2 bases, leaving 11 bases between the germline ends. CDR3 size: 15 residues. From germline, CDR1 is LNHDA and CDR2 SQIVND (reference sequence). The CDR3: CASSTAGHNTGELFF. CDR3 DNA sequence: TGTGCCAGTAGTACAGCGGGACATAACACCGGGGAGCTGTTTTTT.

The sample holds a few counts of this clone. The chain is built from TRBV5-1 and TRBJ2-7; 7 bases are a match to TRBD1. V lost 5 bases, J lost 2 bases, and 1 base stayed unmatched. The CDR3 totals 12 residues. Germline V gene lookup returns CDR1 SGHRS and CDR2 YFSETQ. This CDR3 is CASRDRTYEQYF. Written as DNA, the CDR3 is TGCGCCAGCAGGGACAGGACCTACGAGCAGTACTTC.

This clone was counted only a few times. V is TRBV9 and J is TRBJ1-4; D is perhaps TRBD1 (5 bases). The CDR3 has 14 residues. Germline values: CDR1 SGDLS, CDR2 YYNGEE. Deletions cut 0 bases from V and 7 bases from J, with 10 bases between. The CDR3 protein is CASSVGVGGEKLFF. Written as DNA, the CDR3 is TGTGCCAGCAGCGTAGGGGTGGGGGGTGAAAAACTGTTTTTT.

The chain recombines TRBV7-9 with TRBJ2-2; D unclear. From germline, CDR1 is SEHNR and CDR2 FQNEAQ (reference sequence). The CDR3 has 12 amino acids. The CDR3 loop reads CSTSSYTGELFF. The CDR3 nucleotides are TGTTCCACCTCTTCGTACACCGGGGAGCTGTTTTTT.

The V gene is TRBV7-6, the J gene TRBJ2-7; no definite D call. The CDR3 length is 14 residues. V was pared by 5 bases and J by 2 bases, with 13 bases between. Germline V gene data show CDR1 as SGHVS and CDR2 as FNYEAQ. In DNA form, the CDR3 reads TGTGCCAGCAGCCCCGAGGCCGACCCCTACGAGCAGTACTTC. Its protein product is CASSPEADPYEQYF. Full variable domain (outside the CDR3, taken from reference TRBV7-6 and TRBJ2-7): GAGVSQSPRYKVTKRGQDVALRCDPISGHVSLYWYRQALGQGPEFLTYFNYEAQQDKSGLPNDRFSAERPEGSISTLTIQRTEQRDSAMYRCASSPEADPYEQYFGPGTRLTVT.

The rearrangement joins TRBV19 to TRBJ2-2; 10 bases map to TRBD1. With 3 bases clipped from V and 6 bases from J, the junction kept 4 bases outside the gene matches. CDR1 and CDR2 from the germline V gene are LNHDA and SQIVND (reference sequence). The CDR3 loop spans 15 amino acids. CDR3 in amino acids: CASSIGTGVAGELFF. Here the CDR3 DNA reads TGTGCCAGTAGTATTGGGACAGGGGTGGCCGGGGAGCTGTTTTTT. The full variable domain, rest sourced from reference TRBV19 and TRBJ2-2, is DGGITQSPKYLFRKEGQNVTLSCEQNLNHDAMYWYRQDPGQGLRLIYYSQIVNDFQKGDIAEGYSVSREKKESFPLTVTSAQKNPTAFYLCASSIGTGVAGELFFGEGSRLTVL.

As for this clone: A read error may produce the germline difference seen at one junction end. The genes are TRBV6-5 and TRBJ2-7; D gene ambiguous. Germline values: CDR1 MNHEY, CDR2 SVGAGI. The CDR3 extends over 15 amino acids. CDR3 region: CASSYSRSYSHEQYF. The CDR3, as DNA: TGTGCCAGCAGTTACTCGAGAAGTTACTCCCACGAGCAGTACTTC.

The J gene is TRBJ1-2, the V gene TRBV7-9; D is unclear. The length of the CDR3 is 14 residues. CDR1 and CDR2 from the germline V gene are SEHNR and FQNEAQ (reference sequence). Trimming cost V 8 bases and J 5 bases, with 18 bases left between them. CDR3 residues: CASPKPSPGYGYTF. In nucleotides, the CDR3 is TGTGCCAGCCCAAAACCCTCCCCGGGGTATGGCTACACCTTC. The full variable domain, its missing parts supplied by reference TRBV7-9 and TRBJ1-2, is DTGVSQNPRHKITKRGQNVTFRCDPISEHNRLYWYRQTLGQGPEFLTYFQNEAQLEKSRLLSDRFSAERPKGSFSTLEIQRTEQGDSAMYLCASPKPSPGYGYTFGSGTRLTVV.

This clone was counted only a few times. V gene TRBV5-4 combines with J gene TRBJ2-5, with D possibly being TRBD1 (5 bases). Trimming removed 2 bases from V and 2 bases from J, with 7 bases in between. The CDR3 extends over 13 amino acids. Germline assignment: CDR1 SGHNT and CDR2 YYREEE (reference sequence). CDR3 region: CASSLGDQETQYF. The DNA of the CDR3 is TGTGCCAGCAGCTTAGGGGATCAAGAGACCCAGTACTTC.